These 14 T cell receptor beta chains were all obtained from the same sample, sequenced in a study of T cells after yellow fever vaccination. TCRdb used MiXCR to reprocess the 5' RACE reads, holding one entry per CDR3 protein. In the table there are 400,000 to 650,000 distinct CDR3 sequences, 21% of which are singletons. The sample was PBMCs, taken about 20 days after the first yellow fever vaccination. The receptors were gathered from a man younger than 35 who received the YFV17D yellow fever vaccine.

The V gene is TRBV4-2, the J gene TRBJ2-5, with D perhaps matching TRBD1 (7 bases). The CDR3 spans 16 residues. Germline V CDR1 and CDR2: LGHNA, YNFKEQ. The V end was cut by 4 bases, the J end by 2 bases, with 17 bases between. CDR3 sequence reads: CASSLEGAGTQETQYF. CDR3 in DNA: TGTGCCAGCAGCCTAGAGGGGGCGGGGACTCAAGAGACCCAGTACTTC.

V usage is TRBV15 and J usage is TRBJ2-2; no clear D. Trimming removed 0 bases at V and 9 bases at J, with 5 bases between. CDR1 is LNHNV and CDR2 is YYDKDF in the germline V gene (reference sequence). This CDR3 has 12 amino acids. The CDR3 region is CATSRDKRELFF. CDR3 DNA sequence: TGTGCCACCAGCAGAGATAAAAGGGAGCTGTTTTTT.

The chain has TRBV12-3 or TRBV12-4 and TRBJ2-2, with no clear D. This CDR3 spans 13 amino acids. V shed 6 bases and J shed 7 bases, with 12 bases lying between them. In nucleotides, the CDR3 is TGTGCCAGCAGACTCTCTAGAATCGGGGAGCTGTTTTTT. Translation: CASRLSRIGELFF.

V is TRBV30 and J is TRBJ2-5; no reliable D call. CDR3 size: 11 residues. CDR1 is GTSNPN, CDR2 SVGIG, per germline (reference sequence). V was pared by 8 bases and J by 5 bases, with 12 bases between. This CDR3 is CAQAGRETQYF. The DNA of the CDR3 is TGTGCCCAAGCCGGTAGGGAGACCCAGTACTTC.

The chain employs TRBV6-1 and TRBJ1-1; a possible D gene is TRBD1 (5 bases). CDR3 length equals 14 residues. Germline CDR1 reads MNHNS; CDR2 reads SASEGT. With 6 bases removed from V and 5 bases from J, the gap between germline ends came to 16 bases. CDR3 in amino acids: CASRRIGTGTEAFF. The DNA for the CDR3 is TGTGCCAGCAGAAGAATTGGGACTGGGACTGAAGCTTTCTTT.

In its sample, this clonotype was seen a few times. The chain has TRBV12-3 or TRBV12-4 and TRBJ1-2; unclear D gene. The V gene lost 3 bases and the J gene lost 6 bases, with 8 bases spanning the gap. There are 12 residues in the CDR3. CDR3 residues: CASSFRTHGYTF. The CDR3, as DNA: TGTGCCAGCAGTTTTCGGACCCATGGCTACACCTTC.

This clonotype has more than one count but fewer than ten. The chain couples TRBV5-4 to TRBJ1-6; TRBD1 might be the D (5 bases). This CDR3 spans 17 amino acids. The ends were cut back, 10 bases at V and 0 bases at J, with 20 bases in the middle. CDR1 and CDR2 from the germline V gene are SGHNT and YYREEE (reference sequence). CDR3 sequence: CASSLGRGSSYNSPLHF. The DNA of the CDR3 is TGTGCCTCAAGCCTGGGCCGGGGCAGCTCCTATAATTCACCCCTCCACTTT.

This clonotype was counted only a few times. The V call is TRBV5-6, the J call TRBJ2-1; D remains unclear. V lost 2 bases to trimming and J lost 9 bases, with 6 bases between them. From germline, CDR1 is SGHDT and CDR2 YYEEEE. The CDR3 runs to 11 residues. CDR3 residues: CASSLESEQFF. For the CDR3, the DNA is TGTGCCAGCAGCTTAGAATCTGAGCAGTTCTTC.

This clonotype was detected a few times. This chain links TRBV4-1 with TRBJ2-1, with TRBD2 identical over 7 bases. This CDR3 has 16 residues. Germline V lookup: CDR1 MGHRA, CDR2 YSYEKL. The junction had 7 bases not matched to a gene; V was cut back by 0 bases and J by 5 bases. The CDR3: CASSQDFAGTNNEQFF. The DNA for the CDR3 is TGCGCCAGCAGCCAAGATTTCGCCGGGACTAACAATGAGCAGTTCTTC.

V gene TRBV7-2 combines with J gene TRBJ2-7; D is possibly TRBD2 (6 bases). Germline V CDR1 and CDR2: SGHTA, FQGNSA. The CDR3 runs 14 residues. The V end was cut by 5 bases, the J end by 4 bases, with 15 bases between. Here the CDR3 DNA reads TGTGCCAGCAGCCCCACCCCGGGGGTATACGAGCAGTACGTC. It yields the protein CASSPTPGVYEQYV.

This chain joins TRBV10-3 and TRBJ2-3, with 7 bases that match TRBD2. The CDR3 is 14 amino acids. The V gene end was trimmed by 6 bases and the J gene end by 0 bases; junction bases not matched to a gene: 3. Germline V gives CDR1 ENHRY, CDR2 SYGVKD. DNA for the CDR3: TGTGCCATCAGGGCGGGGGTTAGCACAGATACGCAGTATTTT. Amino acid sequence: CAIRAGVSTDTQYF.

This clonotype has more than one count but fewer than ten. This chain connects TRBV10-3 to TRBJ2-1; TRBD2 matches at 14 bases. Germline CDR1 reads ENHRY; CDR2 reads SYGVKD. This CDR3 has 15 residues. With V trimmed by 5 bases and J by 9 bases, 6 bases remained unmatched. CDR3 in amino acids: CAISTTSGGAGEQFF. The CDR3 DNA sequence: TGTGCCATCAGTACGACTAGCGGGGGGGCCGGTGAGCAGTTCTTC.

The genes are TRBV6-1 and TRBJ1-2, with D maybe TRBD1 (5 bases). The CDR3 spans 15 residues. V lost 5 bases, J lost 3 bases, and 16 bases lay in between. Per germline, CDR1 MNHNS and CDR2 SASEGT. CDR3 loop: CASSTLRRGHYGYTF. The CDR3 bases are TGTGCCAGCAGTACACTCAGAAGGGGTCACTATGGCTACACCTTC.

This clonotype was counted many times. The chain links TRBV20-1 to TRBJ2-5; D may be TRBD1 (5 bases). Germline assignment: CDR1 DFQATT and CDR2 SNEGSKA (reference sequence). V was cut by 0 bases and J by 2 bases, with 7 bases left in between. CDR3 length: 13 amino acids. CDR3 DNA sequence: TGCAGTGCTAGAGATCAGGGACAAGAGACCCAGTACTTC. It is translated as CSARDQGQETQYF.